Each of the 11 T cell receptor beta chains below was sequenced from the same sample in a study of T cell responses to AZD1222 COVID-19 vaccine. Clones were read by immunoSEQ multiplex PCR, and TCRdb kept only the in-frame ones, dropping some. The table lists fewer than 130,000 clones, roughly 92% of them singletons. Sequenced here: peripheral blood, sampled 28 days after the second AZD1222 dose. These receptors all come from an adult who received the AZD1222 COVID-19 vaccine.

This clone was seen just once. The rearrangement links TRBV24-1 to TRBJ1-5, with a possible D match to TRBD1 (6 bases). CDR1 is KGHDR and CDR2 is SFDVKD in the germline V gene. This CDR3 spans 14 amino acids. The ends were cut back, 4 bases at V and 2 bases at J, with 8 bases in the middle. The CDR3, as DNA: TGTGCCACCAGTGAAGCAGGGGGCAATCAGCCCCAGCATTTT. Its translation is CATSEAGGNQPQHF.

This clone appeared a single time. The rearrangement links TRBV7-3 to TRBJ2-7, with D uncertain. This CDR3 is built from 15 residues. Per the germline V gene, CDR1 is SGHTA and CDR2 is FQGTGA. V lost 2 bases to trimming and J lost 2 bases, with 13 bases between them. The CDR3 DNA reads TGTGCCAGCAGCTTAGACGGTGGAACAGCCTACGAGCAGTACTTC. This sequence encodes CASSLDGGTAYEQYF.

The chain carries TRBV7-9 and TRBJ1-1, with D unclear. In germline, CDR1 is SEHNR, CDR2 FQNEAQ (reference sequence). This CDR3 has 12 amino acids. The V and J ends lost 5 bases and 7 bases respectively, with 11 bases between them. The CDR3 loop reads CASSLIQFEAFF. In DNA form, the CDR3 reads TGTGCCAGCAGCCTAATACAGTTTGAAGCTTTCTTT.

The table lists this clone with a count of one. This chain uses TRBV6-5 with TRBJ2-4; no reliable D call. V lost 6 bases to trimming and J lost 0 bases, with 12 bases between them. This CDR3 is built from 15 residues. The germline V gene has CDR1 MNHEY and CDR2 SVGAGI. The CDR3 loop is CASRYSRLAKNIQYF. DNA of the CDR3: TGTGCCAGCAGATACAGCAGATTAGCCAAAAACATTCAGTACTTC.

The V call is TRBV27, the J call TRBJ2-6; maybe TRBD2 (6 bases). This CDR3 is 17 amino acids long. Germline lookup yields CDR1 MNHEY and CDR2 SMNVEV (reference sequence). Deletions cut 5 bases from V and 2 bases from J, with 16 bases between. CDR3 loop: CASSPLLGGPGANVLTF. For the CDR3, the DNA is TGTGCCAGCAGTCCCCTTTTGGGGGGACCTGGGGCCAACGTCCTGACTTTC.

This chain joins TRBV27 and TRBJ1-2; the D is unclear. There are 10 residues in the CDR3. Germline V lookup: CDR1 MNHEY, CDR2 SMNVEV (reference sequence). Trimming shortened V by 9 bases and J by 7 bases, and 9 bases separated the two germline ends. This chain's CDR3 is CASSTAGYTF. CDR3 nucleotide sequence: TGTGCCAGTTCTACCGCTGGCTACACCTTC.

V usage is TRBV5-8 and J usage is TRBJ2-3; perhaps D is TRBD1 or TRBD2 (6 bases each). Germline lookup yields CDR1 SGHTS and CDR2 YDEGEE. V shed 7 bases and J shed 1 base, with 10 bases lying between them. CDR3 length equals 13 residues. CDR3 region: CASGRGRTDTQYF. CDR3 sequence (DNA): TGTGCCAGCGGACGGGGGCGCACAGATACGCAGTATTTT. The full variable domain, rest sourced from reference TRBV5-8 and TRBJ2-3, is EAGVTQSPTHLIKTRGQQATLRCSPISGHTSVYWYQQALGLGLQFLLWYDEGEERNRGNFPPRFSGRQFPNYSSELNVNALELEDSALYLCASGRGRTDTQYFGPGTRLTVL.

The chain recombines TRBV6-5 with TRBJ1-2, with no clear D. CDR3 length: 15 residues. V lost 5 bases to trimming and J lost 2 bases, with 15 bases between them. Per germline, CDR1 MNHEY and CDR2 SVGAGI. CDR3 in amino acids: CASSRSRESNYGYTF. CDR3 DNA sequence: TGTGCCAGCAGTCGCTCGCGGGAGTCAAACTATGGCTACACCTTC.

The gene calls are TRBV10-1 and TRBJ2-7; D is uncertain. Trimming removed 6 bases from V and 2 bases from J, with 11 bases in between. The CDR3 is made up of 13 amino acids. The germline gives CDR1 WNHNN, CDR2 SYGVQD (reference sequence). CDR3 nucleotides: TGCGCCAGCAGGGACCTTGAGCCCTACGAGCAGTACTTC. Its protein is CASRDLEPYEQYF.

The chain joins TRBV7-2 to TRBJ1-4; tentative D call: TRBD1 (5 bases). The ends were cut back, 1 base at V and 7 bases at J, with 16 bases in the middle. CDR3 length: 16 amino acids. The germline V gene has CDR1 SGHTA and CDR2 FQGNSA. CDR3 DNA sequence: TGTGCCAGCAGCTTAGTAGGCGGCAGGGTCAGTGAAAAACTGTTTTTT. Its protein is CASSLVGGRVSEKLFF.

The genes are TRBV5-4 and TRBJ2-3; tentatively, D is TRBD2 (6 bases). Germline CDR1 and CDR2: SGHNT and YYREEE (reference sequence). Trimming stripped 3 bases from V and 0 bases from J, with 14 bases between. The CDR3 consists of 16 residues. CDR3 sequence: CASSSRLSGSTDTQYF. In nucleotides, the CDR3 is TGTGCCAGCAGCTCCCGACTAAGCGGGAGCACAGATACGCAGTATTTT.